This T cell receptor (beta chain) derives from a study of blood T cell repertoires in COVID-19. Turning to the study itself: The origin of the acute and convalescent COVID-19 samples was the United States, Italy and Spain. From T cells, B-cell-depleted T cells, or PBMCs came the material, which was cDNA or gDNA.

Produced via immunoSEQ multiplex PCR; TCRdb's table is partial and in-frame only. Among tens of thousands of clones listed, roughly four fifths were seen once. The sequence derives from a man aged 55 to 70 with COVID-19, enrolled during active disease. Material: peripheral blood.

The CDR3 is CASSLARAYNEQFF. For the CDR3, the DNA is TGTGCCAGCAGCTTAGCCAGGGCCTACAATGAGCAGTTCTTC. The chain carries TRBV7-2 and TRBJ2-1; the D gene is possibly TRBD1 (5 bases). V was cut by 0 bases and J by 2 bases, with 5 bases left in between. This CDR3 comprises 14 residues. CDR1 is SGHTA, CDR2 FQGNSA, per germline.